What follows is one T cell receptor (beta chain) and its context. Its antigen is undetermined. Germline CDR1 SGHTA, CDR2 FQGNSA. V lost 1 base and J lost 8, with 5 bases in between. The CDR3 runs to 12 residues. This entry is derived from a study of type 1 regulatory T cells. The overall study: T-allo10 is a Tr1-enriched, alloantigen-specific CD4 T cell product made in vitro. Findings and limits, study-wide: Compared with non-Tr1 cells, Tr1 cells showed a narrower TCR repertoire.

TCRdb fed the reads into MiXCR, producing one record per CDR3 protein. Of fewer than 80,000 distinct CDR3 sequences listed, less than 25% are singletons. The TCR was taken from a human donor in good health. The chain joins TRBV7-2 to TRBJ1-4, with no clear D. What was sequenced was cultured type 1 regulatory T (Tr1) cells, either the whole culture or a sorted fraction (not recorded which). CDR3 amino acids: CASSLVAEKLFF. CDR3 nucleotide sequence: TGTGCCAGCAGCTTAGTAGCAGAAAAACTGTTTTTT.